This T cell receptor (beta chain) appears in the sequencing data of a study of vaccination and CD4 T cells after COVID-19 (dated by TCRdb to between 2021 and 2022). In terms of the full investigation: Every convalescent patient had a positive nasal swab PCR test for SARS-CoV-2, with mild disease in nine patients and severe disease in one. The convalescent cohort comprised six males and four females, including two Hispanic individuals, seven Caucasians, two Asians and one multiracial person. Each participant got two doses of either the Pfizer-BioNTech BNT162b2 vaccine (n=8) or the Moderna mRNA-1273 vaccine (n=2). Post-COVID blood samples were collected from convalescent patients a median of roughly 100 days after diagnosis, with a range of roughly 30 to 161 days. Post-vaccine blood samples were obtained a median of around 74 days after the second vaccine dose, with a range of about 12 to 241 days. A few convalescent patients gave samples both early after vaccination (day 14) and late after vaccination (days 161 to 241). The cultures were stimulated with overlapping spike peptide pools from SARS-CoV-2 and from the common cold coronaviruses HCoV-NL63, HCoV-OC43 and HCoV-229E. Control cultures received a CEFX viral epitope pool as the positive control, an HIV-1 Nef peptide pool as the negative control, or no peptide. In around nine COVID-19 convalescent patients and several infection-naive healthy vaccine recipients, the spike-specific CD4+ TCR repertoire before mRNA vaccination was compared with the repertoire after mRNA vaccination.

Interpreted using the paper, the time point label stands for: late sampling 161 to 241 days after vaccination in a few convalescent patients. The treatment or condition label for this specimen denotes: roughly ten-day PBMC culture with coronavirus spike peptide pools or control peptides (ViraFEST assay). The study used the ViraFEST assay, which expanded antigen-specific T cells with peptide pools and then identified expanded clonotypes by TCR sequencing. The convalescent patients' positive SARS-CoV-2 PCR tests were from March to December 2020, which was before the Alpha, Beta and Delta variants emerged in the United States. Roughly 2.1 million PBMCs per well were cultured in IMDM with roughly 5% human AB serum and 8 to 10 IU/ml IL-2, plus 10 ug/ml peptide pools. On days 3 and 7, half of the culture medium was replaced with fresh IL-2-containing medium. CD4+ T cells were isolated after around ten days of culture through negative selection using the EasySep CD4+ T cell isolation kit. Ficoll-Paque Plus gradient centrifugation was used to isolate PBMCs from whole blood, and the isolated PBMCs were then either used fresh or cryopreserved at -140C. Triplicate wells were generally used for each culture condition.

As concerns this clonotype: This receptor's antigen is unknown. No clone much larger than this one lies a single base away; base qualities are absent.

Paper-wide results and their limitations: Of the vaccine-specific clones in convalescent patients, 304 of 307, or nearly all, reacted only to SARS-CoV-2 spike and did not cross-react with common cold coronaviruses. In convalescent patients, a median approximately 86% of post-vaccine SARS-CoV-2-reactive clones were detected only after vaccination, and vaccine-specific priming was suggested by this finding. The number of convalescent patients in the study was relatively small, and the study did not examine early timepoints following natural infection. The median number of SARS-CoV-2-reactive clonotypes rose from under 25 after infection to 35 to 45 after vaccination, but the change was not significant.

The germline V gene yields SNHLY for CDR1 and FYNNEI for CDR2. Cut back by 8 bases and 6 bases, the V and J ends lie 25 bases apart. The CDR3 runs 16 amino acids, cysteine and phenylalanine included. Of the read, only the CDR3 DNA is kept; its 48 bases are in frame from base 1. Library method: PCR. DNA from cultured CD4+ T cells underwent TCR sequencing with the Oncomine TCR Beta short-read assay at the Johns Hopkins FTIC core. The QIAamp micro DNA kit was used to extract genomic DNA from the cultured CD4+ T cells. The Oncomine TCR Beta libraries from cultured CD4+ T cells were pooled using unique dual indexes and then sequenced on an Illumina iSeq 100. As for the original processing: Non-productive sequences were removed, and CDR3s that did not start with C, did not end with F or W, or were shorter than 7 amino acids were discarded. The MANAFEST web application was used to identify antigen-specific clonotypes by comparing peptide-stimulated wells against reference wells and other culture wells. An FDR below 0.05, an odds ratio above 5, and a productive frequency above 0.1% in at least two of three replicate wells were required for clones to be considered positive. A clonotype was classed as cross-reactive if the clonotype showed significant expansion both in SARS-CoV-2 spike wells and in at least one common cold coronavirus spike condition. Similarity between CDR3 sequences was evaluated in R version 3.6.1 using Levenshtein distances (stringdist) and unrooted phylogenetic trees (ape). The public reads were run again by TCRdb, first through fastp at Q25 and then through MiXCR, and only productive beta chains were kept. For every CDR3 protein sequence, its rows merge into one entry that carries the most common genes and DNA. V and J calls and clone size were set by TCRdb, not the authors. This sample gives 20,000 to 25,000 distinct CDR3 sequences in total; about half of them show up just once. The ten largest make up around 13% of the sample.

This material consisted of CD4+ T cells from blood, cultured in vitro, taken about 7 months after SARS-CoV-2 vaccination. The rearranged segments are TRBV2 and TRBJ1-2; the D gene cannot be named for sure. The sequence derives from a human donor who had recovered from COVID-19. The CDR3 has the sequence CASVRTRRADWNGYTF. In nucleotide form, the sequence is TGTGCCAGCGTAAGAACCCGCCGGGCAGACTGGAATGGCTACACCTTC.